The 22 T cell receptor delta chains in this list originate from one sample, sequenced in a study of gamma-delta T cells after stem cell transplantation. TCRdb reanalyzed the RT-PCR reads using CATT. The profile shows roughly 650 delta-chain clones, almost 5% of them singletons. Sample: gamma-delta T cells. These receptors originate from a human donor. It is not recorded whose cells these are; they may come from a transplant donor.

As regards this clone: With a far larger clone one base away, a read error is the likely cause. The same CDR3 arises from other DNA sequences in this sample as well. The chain recombines TRDV3 with TRDJ1; the match to TRDD3 covers 11 bases. The germline gives CDR1 TVYSNPD, CDR2 GDNSRS (reference sequence). J lost 0 bases, V lost 2 bases, and 14 bases had no gene match. This CDR3 region has 18 residues. DNA for the CDR3: TGTGCCTTTGGCCTTCCTGAGTTGGGGGATACGCACACCGATAAACTCATCTTT. It yields the protein CAFGLPELGDTHTDKLIF.

This clone was recorded a few times. The protein held in TCRdb is that of a much larger clone and does not match this DNA's translation at residue 5, likely because of a read error; the protein shown is translated from the DNA. The chain carries TRDV2 and TRDJ3, with 11 bases lining up with TRDD3. With V trimmed by 3 bases and J by 0 bases, 6 bases remained unmatched. Germline V CDR1 and CDR2: GEAIGNYY, EKD. This CDR3 comprises 19 residues. The CDR3 loop is CACDAAGGYLSWDTRQMFF. CDR3 nucleotides: TGTGCCTGTGACGCAGCTGGGGGATACCTCTCCTGGGACACCCGACAGATGTTTTTC.

A note on this clone: TCRdb records a much larger clone's protein for this DNA, with a difference at residue 5 that likely arises from a read error; the protein given is the translation of the DNA. The V gene is TRDV2, the J gene TRDJ1; 7 nucleotides line up with TRDD3. V trimming: 2 bases; J trimming: 0 bases; junction bases outside the gene matches: 8. Germline V CDR1 and CDR2: GEAIGNYY, EKD. The CDR3 sequence is 16 residues long. The CDR3 region has the DNA TGTGCCTGTGACAACGCTGGGGGCCCTTACACCGATAAACTCATCTTT. Translated, it gives CACDNAGGPYTDKLIF.

This clone was counted only a few times. The likely explanation is a read error, given a far larger clone one base away. This chain links TRDV3 with TRDJ1, with 10 bases identical to TRDD3. Germline CDR1 TVYSNPD, CDR2 GDNSRS (reference sequence). The CDR3 runs 18 residues. With V trimmed by 2 bases and J by 0 bases, 15 bases remained unmatched. This CDR3 reads CAFGLLELGDTHTDKLIF. In DNA, the CDR3 is TGTGCCTTTGGCCTTCTTGAGTTGGGGGATACACACACCGATAAACTCATCTTT.

This clone is deemed medium-sized (0.01 to 0.1%). Given a far larger clone just one base away, this is likely a sequencing read error. Other DNA sequences from this sample encode an identical CDR3 as well. The chain recombines TRDV2 with TRDJ1; 10 positions match TRDD3. Looked up from germline, CDR1 is GEAIGNYY and CDR2 is EKD. Unmatched junction bases numbered 15, after V lost 3 bases and J lost 12 bases. The CDR3 spans 15 residues. As DNA, the CDR3 is TGTGCCTGTGACTATATTTCTGGGGGATATGGAGAAGTCATCTTT. Protein: CACDYISGGYGEVIF.

This clone was seen a handful of times. A far more abundant clone sits one base away, making this likely a read error. The chain links TRDV3 to TRDJ1, with D perhaps matching TRDD3 (8 bases). The CDR3 spans 18 residues. The V gene's germline CDR1 is TVYSNPD and CDR2 GDNSRS (reference sequence). The ends were cut back, 2 bases at V and 0 bases at J, with 25 bases in the middle. The CDR3 nucleotides are TGTGCCTTTGGCCTTCCTGAGTTGGGGGATGCACACACCGATAAACTCATCTTT. This translates into CAFGLPELGDAHTDKLIF.

This clone came up a few times. A far larger clone is off by one base, so a read error is likely. The V gene is TRDV2, the J gene TRDJ3; 7 bases align to TRDD3. The CDR3 is made up of 19 amino acids. V dropped 1 base and J dropped 2; count of bases not matched to a gene: 10. From germline, CDR1 is GEAIGNYY and CDR2 EKD. The CDR3 protein is CACDTVLRDTAWDTRQMFF. In DNA form, the CDR3 reads TGTGCCTGTGACACGGTACTGAGGGATACAGCCTGGGACACCCGACAGATGTTTTTC.

The rearrangement joins TRDV1 to TRDJ1; 12 bases line up with TRDD3. The V segment lost 2 bases and the J segment 3 bases; nucleotides outside the gene matches: 31. CDR1 and CDR2 (germline): TSWWSYY, QGS. The CDR3 length is 25 residues. In DNA form, the CDR3 reads TGTGCTCTTGGGGAATCGCGGGTCCTACGTCTTACGTTTGGGTACTGGGGGATACTTTCCGATAAACTCATCTTT. This sequence encodes CALGESRVLRLTFGYWGILSDKLIF.

This clone appeared a few times. TCRdb attributes to this sequence the protein of a much larger clone, which differs from the DNA translation at residue 7; a read error is likely, and the protein displayed is translated from the DNA. This chain joins TRDV2 and TRDJ3; TRDD3 matches 8 bases. Looked up from germline, CDR1 is GEAIGNYY and CDR2 is EKD. V lost 1 base to trimming and J lost 0 bases; unmatched junction nucleotides: 7. The CDR3 sequence is 19 residues long. CDR3 bases: TGTGCCTGTGACACAGCTAGGGGATACCTCTCCTGGGACACCCGACAGATGTTTTTC. It is translated as CACDTARGYLSWDTRQMFF.

In its sample, this clone is medium-sized. A single base is all that separates this from a far larger clone, so a read error is likely. V gene TRDV2 combines with J gene TRDJ3; 12 bases align to TRDD3. This CDR3 has 19 amino acids. Germline CDR1 is GEAIGNYY and CDR2 is EKD. The CDR3 spells CACDTVLGDTAWGTRQMFF. CDR3 nucleotide sequence: TGTGCCTGTGACACGGTACTGGGGGATACAGCCTGGGGCACCCGACAGATGTTTTTC.

A note on this clone: TCRdb's protein for this DNA is that of a much larger clone and differs from the translation at residue 12, likely a read error; the protein shown is the DNA translation. V gene TRDV1 combines with J gene TRDJ1, with D possibly matching TRDD3 (5 bases). Germline V gene sequence: CDR1 TSWWSYY, CDR2 QGS. V lost 1 base to trimming and J lost 1 base, with 22 bases between them. The CDR3 runs to 19 residues. CDR3 coding DNA: TGTGCTCTTGGGGAACCCCCCCTGCTCTGGGAGGCCACCACCGATAAACTCATCTTT. This encodes CALGEPPLLWEATTDKLIF.

This clone has only a few counts. This chain connects TRDV2 to TRDJ1, with 9 nucleotides matching TRDD3. Germline assignment: CDR1 GEAIGNYY and CDR2 EKD. V lost 4 bases, J lost 2 bases, and 4 bases stayed unmatched. The CDR3 covers 14 residues. The CDR3 DNA follows: TGTGCCTGTGAACCCTGGGGGATTACCGATAAACTCATCTTT. It translates to CACEPWGITDKLIF.

Regarding this clone: The TCRdb record carries a much larger clone's protein, which differs from this DNA's translation at residue 5; a read error is the likely cause, and the protein listed here is the DNA translation. The rearrangement links TRDV1 to TRDJ1; TRDD3 is a possible D gene (8 bases). The germline CDR1 and CDR2 sequences are TSWWSYY and QGS. Trimming removed 5 bases from V and 0 bases from J, with 31 bases in between. This CDR3 is built from 21 residues. The CDR3 sequence is CALGNLPFLTLLGVNTDKLIF. DNA for the CDR3: TGTGCTCTTGGGAATCTTCCCTTCCTCACCCTACTGGGGGTCAACACCGATAAACTCATCTTT.

This clone occurred a few times. V gene TRDV2 combines with J gene TRDJ1; TRDD3 aligns across 10 bases. CDR3 length equals 20 residues. J lost 1 base, V lost 0 bases, and 16 bases had no gene match. Germline lookup yields CDR1 GEAIGNYY and CDR2 EKD. The CDR3 reads CACDTVRLGDATDLTDKLIF. Written as DNA, the CDR3 is TGTGCCTGTGACACCGTGAGACTGGGGGATGCGACGGACCTCACCGATAAACTCATCTTT.

By share, this clone counts as large (0.1 to 1%). A read error may account for a junction end that differs from germline. Other nucleotide sequences in the sample specify the same CDR3. The chain joins TRDV2 to TRDJ3, with 7 positions matching TRDD3. The germline CDR1 and CDR2 sequences are GEAIGNYY and EKD. CDR3 size: 20 residues. The CDR3 sequence: CACDTAWGTASSWDTRQMFF. The CDR3 DNA reads TGTGCTTGTGACACGGCTTGGGGGACCGCAAGCTCCTGGGACACCCGACAGATGTTTTTC.

This clone ranks as hyperexpanded. Other nucleotide sequences in the sample specify the same CDR3. The chain recombines TRDV1 with TRDJ1; possibly TRDD3 for D (8 bases). CDR3 length: 21 amino acids. V dropped 3 bases and J dropped 0 bases, with 29 bases sitting between them. The V gene's germline CDR1 is TSWWSYY and CDR2 QGS. CDR3: CALGDLPFLTLLGVNTDKLIF. The DNA of the CDR3 is TGTGCTCTTGGGGATCTTCCCTTCCTCACCCTACTGGGGGTCAACACCGATAAACTCATCTTT.

With regard to this clone: TCRdb has a much larger clone's protein, which differs at residue 3 from the translation of this DNA, likely because of a read error; what is shown is the protein translated from the DNA. The J gene is TRDJ3, the V gene TRDV2; 7 nucleotides line up with TRDD3. Germline V lookup: CDR1 GEAIGNYY, CDR2 EKD. The CDR3 is made up of 20 amino acids. The CDR3 loop is CARDTAWGTASSWDTRQMFF. CDR3 DNA sequence: TGTGCCCGTGACACGGCTTGGGGGACCGCAAGCTCCTGGGACACCCGACAGATGTTTTTC.

This clone is termed hyperexpanded (1% or more). The sample contains more than one DNA sequence encoding this CDR3. The chain combines TRDV2 with TRDJ1; 8 positions match TRDD3. The V gene's germline CDR1 is GEAIGNYY and CDR2 EKD. This CDR3 comprises 15 residues. V was pared by 3 bases and J by 0 bases, with 5 bases of the junction left unmatched. The CDR3 loop is CACDPLGDYTDKLIF. Here the CDR3 DNA reads TGTGCCTGTGACCCTCTGGGGGACTACACCGATAAACTCATCTTT.

This clone rates as medium-sized. The translation of this DNA and the TCRdb protein of a much larger clone differ at residue 4, probably owing to a read error; the protein shown here is translated from the DNA. This chain connects TRDV2 to TRDJ1; TRDD3 agrees at 7 bases. The germline CDR1 and CDR2 sequences are GEAIGNYY and EKD. The CDR3 consists of 16 residues. DNA of the CDR3: TGTGCCTGTGGCACCGCTGGGGGCCCTTACACCGATAAACTCATCTTT. Its translation is CACGTAGGPYTDKLIF.

This clone was recorded a few times. The chain employs TRDV1 and TRDJ1; 8 bases line up with TRDD3. The CDR3 length is 21 residues. Trimming at V came to 0 bases and at J to 0 bases, leaving 18 bases not matched to a gene. The V gene's germline CDR1 is TSWWSYY and CDR2 QGS. CDR3: CALGELGFLTLLGVNTDKLIF. The CDR3 region has the DNA TGTGCTCTTGGGGAACTGGGCTTCCTCACCCTACTGGGGGTCAACACCGATAAACTCATCTTT.

This clone has just a few counts. The chain uses TRDV2 and TRDJ1; TRDD3 aligns across 10 bases. The CDR3 contains 15 residues. Germline values: CDR1 GEAIGNYY, CDR2 EKD. The ends lost 0 bases at V and 2 bases at J; junction bases unmatched: 2. The CDR3 protein is CACDTLLGDTDKLIF. CDR3 DNA sequence: TGTGCCTGTGACACCCTACTGGGGGATACCGATAAACTCATCTTT.

Points on this clone: A far larger clone lies a single base away; this is likely a read error. The sample holds other DNA sequences that translate to the same CDR3. The CDR3: CACDTVGDTSDKLIF. The CDR3 DNA follows: TGTGCCTGTGACACCGTGGGGGATACGTCCGATAAGCTCATCTTT. This chain joins TRDV2 and TRDJ1; the match to TRDD3 covers 11 bases. The CDR3 covers 15 residues. The germline V gene has CDR1 GEAIGNYY and CDR2 EKD.